Each of the 22 T cell receptor beta chains below was sequenced from the same sample in a study of blood T cell repertoires in COVID-19. Here immunoSEQ multiplex PCR was the method, and the copy in TCRdb shows in-frame clones only, minus some. Here the sample spans 90,000 to 110,000 clones, roughly 79% being singletons. The source material was peripheral blood. These receptors all come from a woman between 65 and 79 years old with acute or convalescent COVID-19.

The rearrangement joins TRBV24-1 to TRBJ2-5; 10 nucleotides agree with TRBD2. CDR3 length: 16 residues. Unmatched junction bases numbered 9, after V lost 4 bases and J lost 5 bases. CDR1 is KGHDR, CDR2 SFDVKD, per germline. The CDR3 is CATSDSIAGGGETQYF. CDR3 sequence (DNA): TGTGCCACCAGTGACTCCATAGCGGGAGGAGGGGAGACCCAGTACTTC.

This chain connects TRBV27 to TRBJ2-7; 8 bases line up with TRBD2. The CDR3 sequence is 14 residues long. Looked up from germline, CDR1 is MNHEY and CDR2 is SMNVEV (reference sequence). Trimming took 5 bases from V and 5 from J; bases not matched to a gene: 8. DNA of the CDR3: TGTGCCAGCAGTCTTATAGCGGGAACTGACGAGCAGTACTTC. Translated, it gives CASSLIAGTDEQYF.

DNA of the CDR3: TGTGCCAGCAGCGTTGGGACAGCGCCGGATCAGCCCCAGCATTTT. Translated, it gives CASSVGTAPDQPQHF. The V call is TRBV9, the J call TRBJ1-5; the match to TRBD1 covers 7 bases. V shed 2 bases and J 5 bases; nucleotides not matched to a gene: 7. The CDR3 loop spans 15 amino acids. The germline gives CDR1 SGDLS, CDR2 YYNGEE.

The rearrangement joins TRBV6-2 or TRBV6-3 to TRBJ2-2; D gene unclear. Germline V CDR1 and CDR2: MNHEY, SVGEGT. The CDR3 consists of 15 residues. The V and J ends lost 5 bases and 0 bases respectively, with 10 bases between them. The CDR3 DNA reads TGTGCCAGCAGTATACTTTTCGCGAACACCGGGGAGCTGTTTTTT. Protein: CASSILFANTGELFF.

The J gene is TRBJ1-2, the V gene TRBV30; the D is unclear. This CDR3 comprises 14 residues. V was trimmed by 1 base and J by 4 bases, leaving 13 bases between them. The V gene's germline CDR1 is GTSNPN and CDR2 SVGIG (reference sequence). In DNA, the CDR3 is TGTGCCTGGAGTGATTTGACCCGGGGCTATGGCTACACCTTC. It is translated as CAWSDLTRGYGYTF.

V is TRBV3-1 (or the pseudogene TRBV3-2) and J is TRBJ2-3, with TRBD2 identical over 11 bases. Germline CDR1 reads LGHDT; CDR2 reads YNNKEL (reference sequence). CDR3 length: 16 residues. With V trimmed by 1 base and J by 9 bases, 9 bases remained unmatched. The CDR3, as DNA: TGTGCCAGCAGCCAAGGGAGGACTAGCGGGTACGGGACGCAGTATTTT. This translates into CASSQGRTSGYGTQYF.

The J gene is TRBJ2-5, the V gene TRBV5-1, with 10 positions matching TRBD2. V gave up 4 bases and J gave up 0 bases; unmatched junction bases: 6. Germline CDR1 reads SGHRS; CDR2 reads YFSETQ. This CDR3 contains 16 residues. The chain's CDR3 is CASSTALAGYQETQYF. The CDR3 DNA reads as TGCGCCAGCAGCACCGCACTAGCGGGGTACCAAGAGACCCAGTACTTC. Filled out from reference TRBV5-1 and TRBJ2-5, the complete variable domain reads KAGVTQTPRYLIKTRGQQVTLSCSPISGHRSVSWYQQTPGQGLQFLFEYFSETQRNKGNFPGRFSGRQFSNSRSEMNVSTLELGDSALYLCASSTALAGYQETQYFGPGTRLLVL.

V gene TRBV11-2 combines with J gene TRBJ2-1; 9 bases fit TRBD2. Germline lookup yields CDR1 SGHAT and CDR2 FQNNGV. The junction had 5 bases not matched to a gene; V was cut back by 5 bases and J by 3 bases. The CDR3 loop spans 15 amino acids. The CDR3 here is CASSDLAGSYNEQFF. In DNA form, the CDR3 reads TGTGCCAGCAGCGACCTAGCGGGAAGCTACAATGAGCAGTTCTTC.

Only one count was recorded for this clone. V usage is TRBV6-2 or TRBV6-3 and J usage is TRBJ2-5; 9 bases are a match to TRBD1. The junction had 20 bases not matched to a gene; V was cut back by 4 bases and J by 2 bases. CDR3 length: 20 residues. Germline V gives CDR1 MNHEY, CDR2 SVGEGT. CDR3 region: CASSFRTGTGQGSGQETQYF. The DNA for the CDR3 is TGTGCCAGCAGTTTCCGGACCGGGACAGGGCAGGGGTCAGGTCAAGAGACCCAGTACTTC.

The gene calls are TRBV5-1 and TRBJ2-7; TRBD1 might be the D (6 bases). CDR1 and CDR2 from the germline V gene are SGHRS and YFSETQ. The CDR3 has 13 amino acids. With 2 bases removed from V and 5 bases from J, the gap between germline ends came to 11 bases. CDR3 sequence (DNA): TGCGCCAGCAGCTTACAGGGAGTCAACGAGCAGTACTTC. Translating gives CASSLQGVNEQYF. The whole variable domain, filled in from reference TRBV5-1 and TRBJ2-7, reads KAGVTQTPRYLIKTRGQQVTLSCSPISGHRSVSWYQQTPGQGLQFLFEYFSETQRNKGNFPGRFSGRQFSNSRSEMNVSTLELGDSALYLCASSLQGVNEQYFGPGTRLTVT.

Only a few counts were recorded for this clone. The rearrangement links TRBV6-5 to TRBJ1-6, with D hard to call. The germline gives CDR1 MNHEY, CDR2 SVGAGI. Trimming left V 4 bases short and J 7 bases short, with 8 bases between. The CDR3 has 13 amino acids. CDR3 sequence reads: CASSSTQNSPLHF. As DNA, the CDR3 is TGTGCCAGCAGTTCGACACAAAATTCACCCCTCCACTTT.

V is TRBV6-5 and J is TRBJ1-4; tentative D call: TRBD1 (5 bases). Per germline, CDR1 MNHEY and CDR2 SVGAGI. The CDR3 extends over 12 amino acids. Trimming removed 5 bases from V and 11 bases from J, with 12 bases in between. CDR3 amino acids: CASSPQGLKLFF. Written as DNA, the CDR3 is TGTGCCAGCAGTCCCCAGGGTTTGAAACTGTTTTTT.

The CDR3 sequence: CASSPGTSGGQETQYF. The CDR3 DNA follows: TGCGCCAGCAGCCCAGGGACTAGCGGGGGGCAAGAGACCCAGTACTTC. This rearrangement joins TRBV5-1 to TRBJ2-5, with 15 bases that match TRBD2. Trimming took 4 bases from V and 2 from J; bases not matched to a gene: 3. CDR3 size: 16 residues. Germline V CDR1 and CDR2: SGHRS, YFSETQ.

The chain joins TRBV28 to TRBJ2-7; tentatively, D is TRBD2 (5 bases). In germline, CDR1 is MDHEN, CDR2 SYDVKM. The germline V and J ends were trimmed by 6 bases and 2 bases, with 14 bases remaining between them. The CDR3 runs to 14 residues. The DNA for the CDR3 is TGTGCCAGCAGAGGAGGTGCAGGCACCTACGAGCAGTACTTC. It yields the protein CASRGGAGTYEQYF.

CDR3 nucleotides: TGTGCCAGCAGCAATATTAATATGGGGCTATTTCCCGCTAACTATGGCTACACCTTC. This encodes CASSNINMGLFPANYGYTF. The rearrangement links TRBV21-1 to TRBJ1-2; TRBD1, the table's D call, lacks a check against the DNA. TRBV21-1 is a documented pseudogene. There are 19 residues in the CDR3.

V gene TRBV5-1 combines with J gene TRBJ2-1; 8 positions match TRBD2. Germline V CDR1 and CDR2: SGHRS, YFSETQ. V lost 4 bases, J lost 4 bases, and 16 bases stayed unmatched. This CDR3 has 18 amino acids. CDR3 nucleotide sequence: TGCGCCAGCAGCCATGGCAGGGGATTAGCGGGGCTTTACAATGAGCAGTTCTTC. Translation gives CASSHGRGLAGLYNEQFF.

This clone was picked up a small number of times. The V and J genes are TRBV4-3 and TRBJ1-2; TRBD1 agrees at 9 bases. J lost 4 bases, V lost 0 bases, and 6 bases had no gene match. The CDR3 spans 16 residues. Germline V gives CDR1 LGHNA, CDR2 YSLEER. The CDR3 coding sequence is TGCGCCAGCAGCCAAGAGGACAGGGGTAGTCTCTATGGCTACACCTTC. Its protein is CASSQEDRGSLYGYTF.

V gene TRBV20-1 combines with J gene TRBJ2-1, with unresolved D. Germline values: CDR1 DFQATT, CDR2 SNEGSKA (reference sequence). With 3 bases removed from V and 0 bases from J, the gap between germline ends came to 18 bases. The CDR3 loop spans 17 amino acids. CDR3 loop: CSASYHGAANSYNEQFF. CDR3 sequence (DNA): TGCAGTGCTAGTTACCACGGCGCGGCGAACTCCTACAATGAGCAGTTCTTC.

Worth noting for this clone: One end of the junction does not line up with germline, which may come from a read error. The J gene is TRBJ1-2, the V gene TRBV7-9; D possibly corresponds to TRBD1 (6 bases). CDR1 is SEHNR, CDR2 FQNEAQ, per germline (reference sequence). The CDR3 has 13 amino acids. CDR3 coding DNA: TGTGCCAGCAGCCGCGGGGGGGCCGCCCTTCCGGAATTC. Its translation is CASSRGGAALPEF. Based on the CDR3 plus reference TRBV7-9 and TRBJ1-2, the full variable domain is DTGVSQNPRHKITKRGQNVTFRCDPISEHNRLYWYRQTLGQGPEFLTYFQNEAQLEKSRLLSDRFSAERPKGSFSTLEIQRTEQGDSAMYLCASSRGGAALPEFGSGTRLTVV.

The chain is built from TRBV2 and TRBJ1-4; D is ambiguous. The V gene's germline CDR1 is SNHLY and CDR2 FYNNEI. This CDR3 is 16 amino acids long. Trimming cost V 6 bases and J 0 bases, with 14 bases left between them. The CDR3 bases are TGTGCCAGCAGCCTTCTACGGGGATCAACTAATGAAAAACTGTTTTTT. It translates to CASSLLRGSTNEKLFF. Supplemented by reference TRBV2 and TRBJ1-4, the full variable domain reads EPEVTQTPSHQVTQMGQEVILRCVPISNHLYFYWYRQILGQKVEFLVSFYNNEISEKSEIFDDQFSVERPDGSNFTLKIRSTKLEDSAMYFCASSLLRGSTNEKLFFGSGTQLSVL.

CDR3 residues: CASSPTGARGYTF. CDR3 nucleotides: TGTGCCAGTAGCCCGACAGGCGCCAGGGGCTACACCTTC. The chain links TRBV19 to TRBJ1-2; D perhaps matches TRBD1 (6 bases). The V end was cut by 6 bases, the J end by 8 bases, with 16 bases between. Germline CDR1 reads LNHDA; CDR2 reads SQIVND (reference sequence). This CDR3 region has 13 residues.

The V call is TRBV18, the J call TRBJ2-7, with D maybe TRBD2 (5 bases). The CDR3 is 15 residues long. The germline V and J ends were trimmed by 3 bases and 3 bases, with 15 bases remaining between them. Germline assignment: CDR1 KGHSH and CDR2 LQKENI. CDR3 nucleotide sequence: TGTGCCAGCTCACCCCTAGAGGGTTATGGCTACGAGCAGTACTTC. Amino acids: CASSPLEGYGYEQYF.